This T cell receptor (beta chain) was recovered during a study of human T cells and chemical hapten exposure. V lost 4 bases and J 3 bases, leaving 8 bases between the germline ends. CDR1 is KGHDR, CDR2 SFDVKD, per germline. The CDR3 is 13 amino acids. Time point described: pre-sensitization, week 0. Treatment described: therapeutic diphenylcyclopropenone sensitization with weekly scalp DPC. Each CDR3 protein is one row after TCRdb ran MiXCR on the RACE reads. The sample consists of 85,000 to 120,000 distinct CDR3 sequences, about 12% of them appearing once. The V call is TRBV24-1, the J call TRBJ2-5; D not resolved. Here the sequenced sample was whole blood, taken in connection with sensitization to the hapten diphenylcyclopropenone (DPC). This receptor was taken from a woman between 45 and 60 years old with alopecia areata. Some clones in this sample may be carry-over from other donors' samples. DNA of the CDR3: TGTGCCACCAGTGACGCCGGAAAAGAGACCCAGTACTTC. It specifies CATSDAGKETQYF.